The rows below give T cell receptor beta chains drawn from one sample of a study of cytomegalovirus exposure and HLA in healthy donors. Sequencing was performed with immunoSEQ multiplex PCR; in TCRdb, only in-frame clones are kept and a portion is missing. The table includes hundreds of thousands of clones, just over 85% detected once. Sequencing was done on a sample of PBMCs. Receptor source: a woman under 30 in good health and CMV-seronegative. CDR3s include the opening cysteine and the closing phenylalanine or tryptophan. A D gene is named only where the DNA matches it firmly. Size tells how often a clone was seen (once, few, many) or the class of an expanded clone, and some rows leave it out.

TRBV28	TRBJ2-7	NA	TRBD1	CASSLFGQGYYEQYF	TGTGCCAGCAGTTTATTCGGACAGGGGTATTACGAGCAGTACTTC
TRBV9	TRBJ2-3	NA	TRBD2	CASSGTSGRMTDTQYF	TGTGCCAGCAGCGGGACTAGCGGGAGAATGACAGATACGCAGTATTTT
TRBV7-2	TRBJ2-5	NA	NA	CASSFDRTETQYF	TGTGCCAGCAGCTTCGACAGGACCGAGACCCAGTACTTC
TRBV9	TRBJ1-1	NA	NA	CASSVEGGIGTEAFF	TGTGCCAGCAGCGTAGAAGGGGGAATCGGGACTGAAGCTTTCTTT
TRBV28	TRBJ1-2	NA	TRBD1	CASSPGQTGYTF	TGTGCCAGCAGCCCGGGACAGACTGGCTACACCTTC
TRBV6-5	TRBJ1-2	NA	TRBD1	CASRTRTGANYGYTF	TGTGCCAGCAGGACTCGCACAGGGGCGAACTATGGCTACACCTTC
TRBV30	TRBJ2-7	NA	TRBD1	CAWSMGQGVYEQYF	TGTGCCTGGAGTATGGGACAGGGGGTGTACGAGCAGTACTTC
TRBV28	TRBJ2-7	NA	TRBD2	CASRPQTATGGVEYF	TGTGCCAGCAGGCCCCAGACGGCTACCGGGGGGGTGGAGTACTTC
TRBV28	TRBJ2-7	NA	NA	CASSHPGRGPAYEQYF	TGTGCCAGCAGCCACCCAGGGCGGGGGCCCGCCTACGAGCAGTACTTC
TRBV2	TRBJ2-2	NA	NA	CASSVVGLGTGELFF	TGTGCCAGCAGTGTCGTCGGACTCGGCACCGGGGAGCTGTTTTTT
TRBV5-1	TRBJ2-1	NA	TRBD2	CASSLGLAGGNEQFF	TGCGCCAGCAGCTTGGGGCTAGCGGGGGGCAATGAGCAGTTCTTC
TRBV14	TRBJ2-3	NA	TRBD2	CASSQVETSGISTDTQYF	TGTGCCAGCAGCCAAGTGGAGACTAGCGGGATAAGCACAGATACGCAGTATTTT
TRBV9	TRBJ1-3	NA	NA	CASSEGASGNTIYF	TGTGCCAGCAGCGAAGGGGCCTCTGGAAACACCATATATTTT
TRBV4-1	TRBJ1-5	few	NA	CASSQDGQTNQPQHF	TGCGCCAGCAGCCAAGACGGACAGACCAATCAGCCCCAGCATTTT
TRBV27	TRBJ2-2	NA	NA	CASSLRRAETGELFF	TGTGCCAGCAGTTTGAGGCGAGCGGAGACCGGGGAGCTGTTTTTT
TRBV6-5	TRBJ2-1	NA	NA	CASSSVRDEQFF	TGTGCCAGCAGCTCCGTGAGGGATGAGCAGTTCTTC
TRBV27	TRBJ2-1	NA	TRBD2	CASTGLAPYNEQFF	TGTGCCAGCACGGGACTAGCGCCCTACAATGAGCAGTTCTTC